What follows is one T cell receptor (beta chain) and its context. Antigen specificity is unknown. CDR3 size: 14 residues. Trimming removed 3 bases from V and 1 base from J; junction bases left unmatched: 1. Looked up from germline, CDR1 is SEHNR and CDR2 is FQNEAQ (reference sequence). This sample was included in a study of breast tumors, draining lymph nodes, adjacent tissues. Study observations and caveats: Findings are consistent with lymph node origin and intratumoral expansion of most tumor T cells. That most tumor T cells come from lymph nodes remained unproven. Tumors had less TCR diversity than lymph nodes, more than nontumor tissue.

From the multiplex PCR reads, TCRdb called clonotypes with MiXCR, one entry per CDR3 protein. In the table there are over 20,000 distinct CDR3 sequences, roughly 30% of which are singletons. The sequence was obtained from a female donor with breast cancer. Some clones in this sample may be carry-over from other donors' samples. The chain combines TRBV7-9 with TRBJ2-7, with TRBD1 matching over 9 bases. The sequenced sample was breast tumor tissue. CDR3 protein: CASSFGTGSYEQYF. For the CDR3, the DNA is TGTGCCAGCAGCTTCGGGACAGGGTCCTACGAGCAGTACTTC.